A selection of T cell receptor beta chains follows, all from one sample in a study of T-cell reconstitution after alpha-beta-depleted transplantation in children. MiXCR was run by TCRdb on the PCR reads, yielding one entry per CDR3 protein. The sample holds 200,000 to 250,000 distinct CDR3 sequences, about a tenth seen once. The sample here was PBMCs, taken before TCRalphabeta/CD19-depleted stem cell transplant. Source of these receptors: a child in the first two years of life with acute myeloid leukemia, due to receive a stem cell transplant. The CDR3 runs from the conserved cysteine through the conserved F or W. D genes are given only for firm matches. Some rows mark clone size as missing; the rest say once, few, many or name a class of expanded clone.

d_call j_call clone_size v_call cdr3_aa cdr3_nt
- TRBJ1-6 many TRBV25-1 CATTGGWFSPLHF TGTGCAACCACGGGGGGATGGTTTTCACCCCTCCACTTT
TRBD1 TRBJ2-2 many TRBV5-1 CASSPGQANTGELFF TGCGCCAGCAGCCCAGGACAGGCGAACACCGGGGAGCTGTTTTTT
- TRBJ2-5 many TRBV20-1 CSASYATETQYF TGCAGTGCTAGTTATGCAACGGAGACCCAGTACTTC
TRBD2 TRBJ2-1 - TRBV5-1 CASSLGRGGYNEQFF TGCGCCAGCAGCTTGGGGCGGGGGGGTTACAATGAGCAGTTCTTC
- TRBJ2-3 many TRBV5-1 CASWAETDTQYF TGCGCCAGCTGGGCTGAAACAGATACGCAGTATTTT
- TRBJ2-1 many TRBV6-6 CASSYSRNYNEQFF TGTGCCAGCAGTTACAGTCGAAATTACAATGAGCAGTTCTTC
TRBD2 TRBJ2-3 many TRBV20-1 CSARVAREGTDTQYF TGCAGTGCTAGAGTCGCGAGGGAGGGTACAGATACGCAGTATTTT
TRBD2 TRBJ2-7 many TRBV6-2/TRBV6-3 CASSYGTPGTSGSRYF TGTGCCAGCAGTTACGGGACACCCGGGACTAGCGGGAGTCGGTACTTC
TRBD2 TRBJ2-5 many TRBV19 CASSIAGGQETQYF TGTGCCAGTAGTATCGCGGGAGGGCAAGAGACCCAGTACTTC
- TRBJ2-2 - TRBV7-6 CASSLEVGKTGELFF TGTGCCAGCAGCTTAGAGGTTGGAAAGACCGGGGAGCTGTTTTTT
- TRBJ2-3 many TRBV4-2 CASSQEAVYLDTQYF TGTGCCAGCAGCCAAGAAGCCGTTTATTTAGATACGCAGTATTTT
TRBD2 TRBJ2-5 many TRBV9 CASSVMALAGETQYF TGTGCCAGCAGCGTAATGGCCCTAGCGGGAGAGACCCAGTACTTC
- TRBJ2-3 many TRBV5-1 CASSLAQGISDTQYF TGCGCCAGCAGCTTGGCCCAGGGGATTTCAGATACGCAGTATTTT
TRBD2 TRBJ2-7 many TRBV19 CASKLAGGPYEQYF TGTGCCAGTAAACTAGCGGGAGGGCCCTACGAGCAGTACTTC
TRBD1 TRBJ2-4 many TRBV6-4 CASEPWTGPNIQYF TGTGCCAGCGAACCCTGGACAGGGCCAAACATTCAGTACTTC
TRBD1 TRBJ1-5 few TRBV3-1 CASSQGTGGNNQPQHF TGTGCCAGCAGCCAGGGGACAGGGGGTAACAATCAGCCCCAGCATTTT